This entry lists 4 T cell receptor beta chains sequenced from one sample in a study of graft-versus-host responses after intestinal transplantation. Processing of graft tissue released intraepithelial and lamina propria lymphocytes. The protocol was immunoSEQ multiplex PCR, while the TCRdb copy is restricted to in-frame clones and leaves out a portion. The sample records just over 7,500 clones, about three quarters being singletons. The sample here was ileum tissue, taken roughly 230 days after intestinal transplant. All receptors derive from a human patient who received an intestinal transplant, so some T cells may come from the graft donor.

The genes are TRBV5-3 and TRBJ2-1; TRBD2 agrees at 11 bases. TRBV5-3 is designated an ORF whose function remains uncertain. CDR3 length: 16 amino acids. The junction had 5 bases not matched to a gene; V was cut back by 3 bases and J by 3 bases. CDR3 protein: CARSYGLAGLYNEQFF. CDR3 sequence (DNA): TGTGCCAGAAGCTACGGACTAGCGGGTCTCTACAATGAGCAGTTCTTC.

The J gene is TRBJ1-1, the V gene TRBV7-6; no reliable D call. Trimming took 2 bases from V and 0 from J, leaving 13 bases between them. Germline CDR1 and CDR2: SGHVS and FNYEAQ. The CDR3 sequence is 16 residues long. In DNA, the CDR3 is TGTGCCAGCAGCTTAACTCCGATGTCACTGAACACTGAAGCTTTCTTT. Translated: CASSLTPMSLNTEAFF.

This clone was recorded only once. The chain uses TRBV10-3 and TRBJ2-7, with TRBD1 matching over 9 bases. In germline, CDR1 is ENHRY, CDR2 SYGVKD. V shed 6 bases and J 1 base; nucleotides not matched to a gene: 7. The CDR3 length is 15 residues. CDR3 sequence reads: CAIRRQGGESYEQYF. The CDR3, as DNA: TGTGCCATCAGAAGACAGGGGGGGGAGTCCTACGAGCAGTACTTC.

The CDR3 DNA reads TGTGCCAGCAGTTTATTAGGACAGAGGGAGTACTTC. This translates into CASSLLGQREYF. The rearrangement joins TRBV2 to TRBJ2-7, with D possibly matching TRBD1 (6 bases). The CDR3 is made up of 12 amino acids. Germline V gives CDR1 SNHLY, CDR2 FYNNEI. Trimming pared 5 bases from V and 11 bases from J, leaving 16 bases between.